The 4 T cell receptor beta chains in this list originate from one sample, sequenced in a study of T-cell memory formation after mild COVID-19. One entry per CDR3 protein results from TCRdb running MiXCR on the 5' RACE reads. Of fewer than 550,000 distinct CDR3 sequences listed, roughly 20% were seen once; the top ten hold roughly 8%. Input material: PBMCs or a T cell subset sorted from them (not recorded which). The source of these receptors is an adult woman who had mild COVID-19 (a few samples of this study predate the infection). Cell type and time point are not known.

The chain's CDR3 is CASSLRDSTPYGYTF. As DNA, the CDR3 is TGCGCCAGCAGCTTGAGGGACAGCACCCCCTATGGCTACACCTTC. This chain joins TRBV5-1 and TRBJ1-2; 7 nucleotides align to TRBD1. V was clipped by 1 base and J by 4 bases; unmatched bases: 7. The CDR3 runs to 15 residues. Germline values: CDR1 SGHRS, CDR2 YFSETQ.

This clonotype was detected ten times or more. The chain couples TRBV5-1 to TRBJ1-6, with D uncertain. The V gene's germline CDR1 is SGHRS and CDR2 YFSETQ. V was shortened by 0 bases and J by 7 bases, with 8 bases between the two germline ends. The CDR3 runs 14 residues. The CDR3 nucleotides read TGCGCCAGCAGCTTGGACCCTAAGAATTCACCCCTCCACTTT. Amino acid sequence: CASSLDPKNSPLHF.

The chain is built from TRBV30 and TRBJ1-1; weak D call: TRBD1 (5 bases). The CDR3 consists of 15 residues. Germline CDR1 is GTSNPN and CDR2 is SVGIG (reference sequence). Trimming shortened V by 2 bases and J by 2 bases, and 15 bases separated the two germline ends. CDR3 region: CAWSSPGRKNTEAFF. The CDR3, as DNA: TGTGCCTGGAGTTCCCCGGGACGGAAAAACACTGAAGCTTTCTTT.

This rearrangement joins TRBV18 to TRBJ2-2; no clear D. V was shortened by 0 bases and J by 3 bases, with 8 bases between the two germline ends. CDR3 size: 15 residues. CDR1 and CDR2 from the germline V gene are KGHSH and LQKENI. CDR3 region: CASSPPSRYTGELFF. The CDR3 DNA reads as TGTGCCAGCTCACCACCTAGCAGATACACCGGGGAGCTGTTTTTT.